The entry below gives a single T cell receptor beta chain sequence along with its context. What it binds is unknown. This sample was taken from a study of beta chain features in type 1 diabetes. In the study overall: Patients did not differ from healthy donors in age, gender or cell yield. Broader study findings: In all four CD4+ subsets, TCRB CDR3 length was significantly, moderately reduced in type 1 diabetes. The naive, central memory and Treg TCRB repertoires looked more alike in patients than they did in healthy donors.

The study reverse transcribed the entire isolated RNA, so it sequenced expressed TCRB transcripts. Some clones are missing from TCRdb's copy, which holds only in-frame ones; the method was immunoSEQ multiplex PCR. The repertoire has a few hundred thousand clones, 10% to 15% of them found once; the top ten carry 0.0095% to 0.011%. This CDR3 has 14 amino acids. The ends were cut back, 1 base at V and 4 bases at J, with 12 bases in the middle. Germline V gene sequence: CDR1 SGHNT, CDR2 YYREEE (reference sequence). The specimen sequenced was naive CD4+ T cells from blood. The clonotype comes from a woman between 18 and 29 years old with type 1 diabetes. The chain uses TRBV5-4 and TRBJ2-7; no reliable D call. The CDR3 region is CASSLMGSSYEQYF. DNA for the CDR3: TGTGCCAGCAGCTTGATGGGTAGCTCATACGAGCAGTACTTC. Drawing the rest from reference TRBV5-4 and TRBJ2-7, the complete variable domain is ETGVTQSPTHLIKTRGQQVTLRCSSQSGHNTVSWYQQALGQGPQFIFQYYREEENGRGNFPPRFSGLQFPNYSSELNVNALELDDSALYLCASSLMGSSYEQYFGPGTRLTVT.